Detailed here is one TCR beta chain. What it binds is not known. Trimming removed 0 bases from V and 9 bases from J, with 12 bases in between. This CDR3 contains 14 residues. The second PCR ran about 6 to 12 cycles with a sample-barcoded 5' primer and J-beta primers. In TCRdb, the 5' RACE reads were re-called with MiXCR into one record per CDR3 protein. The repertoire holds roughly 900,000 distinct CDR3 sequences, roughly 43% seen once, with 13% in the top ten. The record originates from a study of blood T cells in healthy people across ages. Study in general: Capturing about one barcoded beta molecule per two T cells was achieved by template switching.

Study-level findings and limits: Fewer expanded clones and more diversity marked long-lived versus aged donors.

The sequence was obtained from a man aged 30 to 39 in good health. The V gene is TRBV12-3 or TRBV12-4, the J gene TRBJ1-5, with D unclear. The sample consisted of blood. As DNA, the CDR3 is TGTGCCAGCAGTTTAGCGCCTTTCGGTCGGCCCCAGCATTTT. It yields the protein CASSLAPFGRPQHF.